Below are 26 T cell receptor beta chains sequenced from a single sample in a study of T cell responses to AZD1222 COVID-19 vaccine. TCRdb's table, derived via immunoSEQ multiplex PCR, lists solely in-frame clones and lacks some. Of over 150,000 clones in the sample, 88% are singletons; the top ten hold less than 3.5%. The sample in question was peripheral blood, obtained on day 0 of AZD1222 vaccination. The receptors were gathered from an adult in good health.

The chain has TRBV28 and TRBJ2-5; D is possibly TRBD2 (7 bases). The CDR3 consists of 15 residues. CDR1 is MDHEN, CDR2 SYDVKM, per germline. V was pared by 5 bases and J by 3 bases, with 16 bases between. CDR3 sequence (DNA): TGTGCCAGCAGTAACTCGGGGGGCCTGAAAGAGACCCAGTACTTC. It yields the protein CASSNSGGLKETQYF.

This chain uses TRBV2 with TRBJ2-7; 8 bases are shared with TRBD1. From germline, CDR1 is SNHLY and CDR2 FYNNEI. The V gene end was trimmed by 6 bases and the J gene end by 5 bases; junction bases not matched to a gene: 3. The CDR3 loop spans 12 amino acids. CDR3 region: CASRPGGHEQYF. CDR3 DNA sequence: TGTGCCAGCAGGCCAGGGGGCCACGAGCAGTACTTC.

The chain is built from TRBV6-5 and TRBJ2-1; D call uncertain. The CDR3 consists of 15 residues. In germline, CDR1 is MNHEY, CDR2 SVGAGI. V lost 6 bases to trimming and J lost 9 bases, with 21 bases between them. DNA of the CDR3: TGTGCCAGCAGGATTACTCAACTTGTAATCGGTGAGCAGTTCTTC. Protein sequence: CASRITQLVIGEQFF.

The chain employs TRBV19 and TRBJ1-2; a possible D gene is TRBD1 (5 bases). This CDR3 has 12 residues. Trimming removed 6 bases from V and 4 bases from J, with 9 bases in between. The germline V gene has CDR1 LNHDA and CDR2 SQIVND (reference sequence). The CDR3 sequence: CASSRDSYGYTF. The CDR3 nucleotides read TGTGCCAGTAGCAGGGATTCCTATGGCTACACCTTC.

CDR3 loop: CASSADSYGYTF. The CDR3 DNA is TGTGCCAGCAGTGCAGACAGTTACGGCTACACCTTC. This chain joins TRBV2 and TRBJ1-2, with D possibly TRBD1 on 5 matching bases. CDR3 length: 12 amino acids. CDR1 is SNHLY and CDR2 is FYNNEI in the germline V gene. V was pared by 4 bases and J by 8 bases, with 11 bases between.

V and J are TRBV18 and TRBJ1-1; a possible D gene is TRBD1 (6 bases). From germline, CDR1 is KGHSH and CDR2 LQKENI. This CDR3 has 15 amino acids. V lost 1 base to trimming and J lost 2 bases, with 11 bases between them. The CDR3 sequence is CASSPRMGHNTEAFF. The CDR3 DNA follows: TGTGCCAGCTCACCACGTATGGGACACAACACTGAAGCTTTCTTT.

The chain carries TRBV28 and TRBJ1-2; D call uncertain. This CDR3 is built from 13 residues. V dropped 4 bases and J dropped 8 bases, with 14 bases sitting between them. Germline-derived CDR1 and CDR2 are MDHEN and SYDVKM. The CDR3 is CASSSPSRGGYTF. The DNA of the CDR3 is TGTGCCAGCAGTTCCCCCTCGCGCGGCGGCTACACCTTC.

The rearrangement links TRBV10-3 to TRBJ2-7, with D possibly TRBD1 on 5 matching bases. Trimming took off 5 bases at V and 6 bases at J, with 14 bases between the two ends. The CDR3 consists of 13 residues. Germline CDR1 is ENHRY and CDR2 is SYGVKD. The DNA for the CDR3 is TGTGCCATCAGTATTCCACAGGAGCGCGAGCAGTACTTC. Amino acids: CAISIPQEREQYF.

This chain joins TRBV9 and TRBJ2-1; 9 bases agree with TRBD2. Trimming at V came to 2 bases and at J to 10 bases, leaving 13 bases not matched to a gene. The V gene's germline CDR1 is SGDLS and CDR2 YYNGEE. The CDR3 covers 16 residues. The CDR3 loop reads CASSVHSAGGKNEQFF. The CDR3 DNA is TGTGCCAGCAGCGTCCATTCAGCGGGGGGTAAAAACGAGCAGTTCTTC.

The gene calls are TRBV2 and TRBJ1-2; the D is unclear. The CDR3 runs to 12 residues. Trimming removed 5 bases at V and 9 bases at J, with 13 bases between. Germline V gene data show CDR1 as SNHLY and CDR2 as FYNNEI. The chain's CDR3 is CASSPGFRSYTF. DNA for the CDR3: TGTGCCAGCAGTCCTGGGTTTCGGAGCTACACCTTC.

This chain uses TRBV3-1 (or the pseudogene TRBV3-2) with TRBJ2-1, with unresolved D. The germline V gene encodes CDR1 LGHDT and CDR2 YNNKEL (reference sequence). The CDR3 loop spans 14 amino acids. Trimming stripped 1 base from V and 8 bases from J, with 12 bases between. CDR3 protein: CASSQGPASDEQFF. DNA for the CDR3: TGTGCCAGCAGCCAAGGGCCAGCTTCGGATGAGCAGTTCTTC.

The CDR3 sequence: CSVGEGLAPQHF. The CDR3 DNA reads as TGCAGCGTTGGGGAGGGACTCGCGCCCCAGCATTTT. V and J are TRBV29-1 and TRBJ1-5, with D possibly matching TRBD1 (5 bases). Trimming pared 4 bases from V and 9 bases from J, leaving 13 bases between. Per germline, CDR1 SQVTM and CDR2 ANQGSEA. The CDR3 sequence is 12 residues long.

This clone was seen only once. CDR3 loop: CASSPGVAGGAYNEQFF. In nucleotides, the CDR3 is TGTGCCAGCAGCCCAGGGGTCGCAGGCGGAGCCTACAATGAGCAGTTCTTC. V is TRBV7-8 and J is TRBJ2-1, with a tentative D call TRBD1 (6 bases). The CDR3 runs to 17 residues. In germline, CDR1 is SGHVS, CDR2 FQNEAQ. V was clipped by 5 bases and J by 2 bases, with 19 bases between them.

This sequence joins TRBV6-6 and TRBJ2-5; D is uncertain. The V gene's germline CDR1 is MNHNY and CDR2 SVGAGI (reference sequence). V was shortened by 6 bases and J by 5 bases, with 7 bases between the two germline ends. The CDR3 is 11 amino acids. This chain's CDR3 is CASRSLETQYF. CDR3 coding DNA: TGTGCCAGCAGAAGTCTGGAGACCCAGTACTTC.

This clone came up a few times. The rearrangement links TRBV5-1 to TRBJ2-1, with 11 bases that match TRBD2. Germline values: CDR1 SGHRS, CDR2 YFSETQ. Trimming cost V 5 bases and J 8 bases; bases outside gene matches: 15. This CDR3 has 17 amino acids. The CDR3 sequence is CASRLRTSGPLVDEQFF. CDR3 nucleotides: TGCGCCAGCAGATTAAGGACTAGCGGGCCCCTAGTGGATGAGCAGTTCTTC.

This chain links TRBV5-4 with TRBJ1-4, with TRBD1 as a possible D gene (5 bases). The CDR3 sequence is 14 residues long. V was pared by 1 base and J by 5 bases, with 9 bases between. The germline V gene has CDR1 SGHNT and CDR2 YYREEE (reference sequence). Here the CDR3 DNA reads TGTGCCAGCAGCTTGAGGACATCAAATGAAAAACTGTTTTTT. It specifies CASSLRTSNEKLFF.

The V and J genes are TRBV25-1 and TRBJ2-6, with TRBD2 identical over 7 bases. This CDR3 spans 16 amino acids. V was clipped by 3 bases and J by 2 bases; unmatched bases: 4. Germline V gives CDR1 MGHDK, CDR2 SYGVNS. CDR3 sequence: CASSDGRSAGANVLTF. The CDR3, as DNA: TGTGCCAGCAGTGACGGGAGGTCGGCTGGGGCCAACGTCCTGACTTTC.

This chain joins TRBV4-3 and TRBJ2-1, with a tentative D call TRBD2 (5 bases). Trimming cost V 0 bases and J 0 bases, with 9 bases left between them. Germline lookup yields CDR1 LGHNA and CDR2 YSLEER. CDR3 length: 16 residues. The CDR3 DNA follows: TGCGCCAGCAGCCAAGAGGCGGGCAGCTCCTACAATGAGCAGTTCTTC. It encodes CASSQEAGSSYNEQFF.

The chain has TRBV18 and TRBJ2-2; D gene unclear. The germline CDR1 and CDR2 sequences are KGHSH and LQKENI. V lost 6 bases to trimming and J lost 5 bases, with 13 bases between them. This CDR3 is 14 amino acids long. The CDR3 DNA reads TGTGCCAGCTCCCTTCAGTCAGAAACCGGGGAGCTGTTTTTT. Translated, it gives CASSLQSETGELFF.

The chain has TRBV7-9 and TRBJ2-7; 7 nucleotides agree with TRBD2. The CDR3 loop spans 13 amino acids. Germline CDR1 is SEHNR and CDR2 is FQNEAQ (reference sequence). V lost 4 bases to trimming and J lost 4 bases; unmatched junction nucleotides: 4. The CDR3 region is CASSSRGEYEQYF. Here the CDR3 DNA reads TGTGCCAGCAGCTCCCGGGGGGAATACGAGCAGTACTTC.

The V call is TRBV6-5, the J call TRBJ2-7, with no clear D. This CDR3 spans 13 amino acids. V shed 6 bases and J shed 0 bases, with 9 bases lying between them. Germline assignment: CDR1 MNHEY and CDR2 SVGAGI. The CDR3 nucleotides read TGTGCCAGCAGGTCGGTACCCTCCTACGAGCAGTACTTC. Translation gives CASRSVPSYEQYF.

Relative to its sample, this clone is medium-sized (0.01 to 0.1%). The rearrangement uses TRBV7-8 and TRBJ2-3; D uncertain. The V gene's germline CDR1 is SGHVS and CDR2 FQNEAQ. Trimming shortened V by 1 base and J by 0 bases, and 23 bases separated the two germline ends. This CDR3 contains 20 residues. In DNA, the CDR3 is TGTGCCAGCAGCTTAGGCGTCAAGTTGGGCGGTTTAAATAGCACAGATACGCAGTATTTT. Its protein is CASSLGVKLGGLNSTDTQYF. The full variable domain, in which reference TRBV7-8 and TRBJ2-3 provide the parts outside the CDR3, is GAGVSQSPRYKVAKRGQDVALRCDPISGHVSLFWYQQALGQGPEFLTYFQNEAQLDKSGLPSDRFFAERPEGSVSTLKIQRTQQEDSAVYLCASSLGVKLGGLNSTDTQYFGPGTRLTVL.

The gene calls are TRBV5-4 and TRBJ1-4; D is uncertain. This CDR3 is 15 amino acids long. Trimming took 4 bases from V and 0 from J, leaving 10 bases between them. Germline V gene data show CDR1 as SGHNT and CDR2 as YYREEE (reference sequence). In DNA, the CDR3 is TGTGCCAGCAGCGAATCCAGCGCAACTAATGAAAAACTGTTTTTT. This gives the protein CASSESSATNEKLFF.

J is TRBJ2-7 and V is TRBV6-5; 7 bases match TRBD1. Trimming at V came to 6 bases and at J to 9 bases, leaving 8 bases not matched to a gene. From germline, CDR1 is MNHEY and CDR2 SVGAGI. This CDR3 is 12 amino acids long. CDR3 protein: CASRSQGEGQYF. CDR3 in DNA: TGTGCCAGCAGATCCCAGGGGGAAGGGCAGTACTTC.

V is TRBV3-1 (or the pseudogene TRBV3-2) and J is TRBJ2-4; 7 nucleotides match TRBD1. The CDR3 loop spans 16 amino acids. CDR1 and CDR2 (germline): LGHDT, YNNKEL (reference sequence). V was pared by 1 base and J by 6 bases, with 9 bases of the junction left unmatched. The DNA of the CDR3 is TGTGCCAGCAGCCAAGGTTCAGGGCAGGGGGTAAACATTCAGTACTTC. Translation: CASSQGSGQGVNIQYF.

The chain has TRBV5-1 and TRBJ2-2; TRBD2 agrees at 9 bases. The germline gives CDR1 SGHRS, CDR2 YFSETQ. The J segment lost 6 bases and the V segment lost 4 bases, leaving 10 bases of the junction unmatched. CDR3 size: 16 residues. CDR3 residues: CASSPQTSGSSGELFF. The CDR3 DNA sequence: TGCGCCAGCAGCCCCCAGACTAGCGGAAGTTCCGGGGAGCTGTTTTTT.